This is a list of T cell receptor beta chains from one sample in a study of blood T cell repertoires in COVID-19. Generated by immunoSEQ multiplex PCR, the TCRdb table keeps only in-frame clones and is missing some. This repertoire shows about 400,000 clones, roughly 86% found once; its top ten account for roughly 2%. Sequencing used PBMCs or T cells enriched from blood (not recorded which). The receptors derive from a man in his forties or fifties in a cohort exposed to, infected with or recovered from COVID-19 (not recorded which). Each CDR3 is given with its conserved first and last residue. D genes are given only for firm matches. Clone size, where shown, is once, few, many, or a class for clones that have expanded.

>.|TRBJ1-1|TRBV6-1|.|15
CASSERPQSNTEAFF
TGTGCCAGCAGTGAAAGGCCACAGAGCAACACTGAAGCTTTCTTT
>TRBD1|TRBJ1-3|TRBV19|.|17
CASSPTKTGAKGNTIYF
TGTGCCAGTAGCCCCACGAAGACAGGGGCGAAAGGAAACACCATATATTTT
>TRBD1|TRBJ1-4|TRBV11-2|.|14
CASRPDRAGEKLFF
TGTGCCAGCAGACCGGACAGGGCTGGGGAAAAACTGTTTTTT
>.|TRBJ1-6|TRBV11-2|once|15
CASSNHDTPNSPLHF
TGTGCCAGCAGCAACCATGACACCCCTAATTCACCCCTCCACTTT
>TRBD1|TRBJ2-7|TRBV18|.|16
CASSRTGTGGFYEQYF
TGTGCCAGCTCGAGGACCGGGACAGGGGGATTCTACGAGCAGTACTTC
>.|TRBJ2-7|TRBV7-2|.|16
CASSLDRAVALSEQYF
TGTGCCAGCAGCTTAGACAGGGCAGTTGCTCTTTCCGAGCAGTACTTC
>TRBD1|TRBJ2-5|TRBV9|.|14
CASSGLRGQETQYF
TGTGCCAGCAGCGGCCTCAGGGGGCAAGAGACCCAGTACTTC
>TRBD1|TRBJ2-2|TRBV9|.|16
CASSPGQGYATGELFF
TGTGCCAGCAGCCCCGGACAGGGCTACGCCACCGGGGAGCTGTTTTTT
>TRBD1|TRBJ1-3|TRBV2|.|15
CASSEQGASGNTIYF
TGTGCCAGCAGTGAACAGGGGGCATCAGGAAACACCATATATTTT
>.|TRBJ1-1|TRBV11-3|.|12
CASSFTNTEAFF
TGTGCCAGCAGCTTTACAAACACTGAAGCTTTCTTT
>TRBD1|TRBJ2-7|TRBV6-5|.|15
CASSYAQTGYYEQYF
TGTGCCAGCAGTTACGCCCAGACAGGGTACTACGAGCAGTACTTC
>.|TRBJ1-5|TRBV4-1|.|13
CASSVPGDQPQHF
TGCGCCAGCAGCGTACCTGGAGATCAGCCCCAGCATTTT
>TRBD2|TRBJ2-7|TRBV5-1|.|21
CASSLVSGLAGAPVSGREQYF
TGCGCCAGCAGCTTGGTATCTGGACTAGCGGGAGCCCCAGTCTCAGGGCGGGAGCAGTACTTC
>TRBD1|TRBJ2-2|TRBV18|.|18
CASSPKPSGQERTGELFF
TGTGCCAGCTCGCCTAAACCTTCTGGACAGGAAAGGACCGGGGAGCTGTTTTTT
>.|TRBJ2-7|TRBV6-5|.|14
CASRLDYRGYEQYF
TGTGCCAGCAGGCTGGACTACAGGGGCTACGAGCAGTACTTC
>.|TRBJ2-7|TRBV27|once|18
CASSRQQKIRVCPYEQYF
TGTGCCAGCAGTCGACAGCAAAAAATCAGGGTGTGCCCCTACGAGCAGTACTTC
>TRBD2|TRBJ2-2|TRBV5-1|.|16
CASSFSLAVETGELFF
TGCGCCAGCAGCTTTAGTCTAGCGGTTGAGACCGGGGAGCTGTTTTTT
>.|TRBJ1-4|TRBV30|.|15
CAWSVLRDRRGKLFF
TGTGCCTGGAGTGTACTGAGGGACCGGCGGGGAAAACTGTTTTTT
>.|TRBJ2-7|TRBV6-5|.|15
CASSREGTRSYEQYF
TGTGCCAGCAGCAGAGAAGGGACAAGGTCCTACGAGCAGTACTTC
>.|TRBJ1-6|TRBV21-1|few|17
CASSRNPTGGYNSPLHF
TGTGCCAGCAGCAGAAACCCGACAGGGGGGTATAATTCACCCCTCCACTTT
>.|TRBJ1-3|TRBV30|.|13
CAWTAAGSVTIYF
TGTGCCTGGACAGCTGCAGGTTCTGTCACCATATATTTT
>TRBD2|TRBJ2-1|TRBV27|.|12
CGEGRAGNEQFF
TGTGGAGAAGGGAGGGCCGGCAATGAGCAGTTCTTC
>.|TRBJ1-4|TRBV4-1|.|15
CASSQVGGDNEKLFF
TGCGCCAGCAGCCAAGTAGGGGGGGACAATGAAAAACTGTTTTTT
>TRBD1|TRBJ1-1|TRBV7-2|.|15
CASSPRQGGNTEAFF
TGTGCCAGCAGCCCCCGACAGGGGGGGAACACTGAAGCTTTCTTT
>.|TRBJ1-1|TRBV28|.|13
CVLTPLMNTEAFF
TGTGTGCTAACGCCCCTTATGAACACTGAAGCTTTCTTT
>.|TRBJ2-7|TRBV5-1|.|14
CASSLVGASYEQYF
TGCGCCAGCAGCTTAGTAGGGGCCTCCTACGAGCAGTACTTC
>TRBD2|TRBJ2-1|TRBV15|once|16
CATSRDLSGRATEQFF
TGTGCCACCAGCAGAGATCTCAGCGGGAGGGCCACTGAGCAGTTCTTC
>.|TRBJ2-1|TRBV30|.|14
CAWSTIQGSNEQFF
TGTGCCTGGAGTACCATCCAGGGGAGCAATGAGCAGTTCTTC
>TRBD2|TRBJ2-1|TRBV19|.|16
CASSIPGGSSYNEQFF
TGTGCCAGTAGTATTCCCGGGGGGAGCTCCTACAATGAGCAGTTCTTC
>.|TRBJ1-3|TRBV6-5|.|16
CASSYGGNTFRNTIYF
TGTGCCAGCAGTTACGGCGGTAATACCTTCCGAAACACCATATATTTT
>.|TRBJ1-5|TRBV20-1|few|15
CSASEGSWANQPQHF
TGCAGTGCTAGTGAGGGCAGTTGGGCTAATCAGCCCCAGCATTTT
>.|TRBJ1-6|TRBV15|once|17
CATSGRGGISYNSPLHF
TGTGCCACCAGCGGCCGCGGGGGGATCTCCTATAATTCACCCCTCCACTTT
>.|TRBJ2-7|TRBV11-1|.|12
CASSRRLGEQYF
TGTGCCAGCAGCCGGAGGCTGGGGGAGCAGTACTTC
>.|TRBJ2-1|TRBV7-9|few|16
CASSPLATTAIGEQFF
TGTGCCAGCAGCCCGCTGGCTACCACCGCGATCGGGGAGCAGTTCTTC
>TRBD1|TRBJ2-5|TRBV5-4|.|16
CASSLVGTGGRETQYF
TGTGCCAGCAGCTTGGTCGGGACAGGGGGCCGGGAGACCCAGTACTTC
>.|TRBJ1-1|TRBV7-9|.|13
CASSFGGNTEAFF
TGTGCCAGCAGCTTCGGAGGGAACACTGAAGCTTTCTTT
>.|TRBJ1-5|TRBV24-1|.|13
CATQGNYNQPQHF
TGTGCCACCCAGGGGAATTATAATCAGCCCCAGCATTTT
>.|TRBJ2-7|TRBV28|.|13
CASTVPAGWEQYF
TGTGCCAGCACCGTTCCCGCGGGGTGGGAGCAGTACTTC
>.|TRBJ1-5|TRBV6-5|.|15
CASRTTLSSNQPQHF
TGTGCCAGCAGAACGACACTCTCTAGCAATCAGCCCCAGCATTTT
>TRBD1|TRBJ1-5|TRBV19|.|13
CATDTGGGQPQHF
TGTGCCACCGATACAGGGGGCGGTCAGCCCCAGCATTTT
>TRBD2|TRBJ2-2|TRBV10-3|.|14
CAIRLAVNTGELFF
TGTGCCATCAGACTAGCGGTAAACACCGGGGAGCTGTTTTTT
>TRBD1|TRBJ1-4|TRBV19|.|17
CASSRTGAPTQNEKLFF
TGTGCCAGTAGTAGGACAGGGGCGCCTACCCAGAATGAAAAACTGTTTTTT
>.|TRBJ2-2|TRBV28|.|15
CASSLIQGRTGELFF
TGTGCCAGCAGTTTGATACAGGGTCGCACCGGGGAGCTGTTTTTT